One and the same sample provided the 20 T cell receptor beta chains below, sequenced in a study of CD8 T cells in ankylosing spondylitis. Each CDR3 protein gets one entry after TCRdb re-called the 5' RACE reads with MiXCR. The sample carries 150,000 to 200,000 distinct CDR3 sequences, 25% to 35% recorded once. Specimen: synovial fluid, either unsorted or a sorted T cell fraction (not recorded which). Source of these receptors: a male donor with ankylosing spondylitis.

V and J are TRBV3-1 and TRBJ2-3; D might be TRBD2 (6 bases). Germline CDR1 LGHDT, CDR2 YNNKEL (reference sequence). This CDR3 has 16 residues. V was cut by 1 base and J by 1 base, with 12 bases left in between. Here the CDR3 reads CASSQGGGYGTDTQYF. The CDR3 nucleotides are TGTGCCAGCAGCCAAGGTGGGGGGTACGGCACAGATACGCAGTATTTT.

The chain carries TRBV29-1 and TRBJ2-7; 9 nucleotides agree with TRBD1. The CDR3 sequence is 13 residues long. Trimming took 6 bases from V and 3 from J; bases not matched to a gene: 6. Looked up from germline, CDR1 is SQVTM and CDR2 is ANQGSEA. The CDR3 reads CSVGQDRGYEQYF. The CDR3, as DNA: TGCAGCGTGGGCCAGGACAGGGGCTACGAGCAGTACTTC.

The CDR3, as DNA: TGTGCCAGCAGCCAGTTATCTGCGGGGATTACAGATACGCAGTATTTT. Amino acids: CASSQLSAGITDTQYF. The chain has TRBV4-2 and TRBJ2-3; possibly TRBD2 for D (6 bases). The CDR3 is 16 residues long. The ends were cut back, 3 bases at V and 3 bases at J, with 16 bases in the middle. The germline V gene has CDR1 LGHNA and CDR2 YNFKEQ.

This clonotype was observed at least ten times. The chain uses TRBV5-1 and TRBJ2-7; D perhaps matches TRBD2 (5 bases). The CDR3 covers 12 residues. Looked up from germline, CDR1 is SGHRS and CDR2 is YFSETQ. The V end was cut by 5 bases, the J end by 4 bases, with 10 bases between. CDR3 amino acids: CASSREGYEQYF. The CDR3 DNA follows: TGCGCCAGCAGTCGGGAAGGATACGAGCAGTACTTC.

V gene TRBV5-1 combines with J gene TRBJ2-5; 9 bases line up with TRBD2. Germline V gene sequence: CDR1 SGHRS, CDR2 YFSETQ. CDR3 size: 15 residues. Trimming removed 0 bases from V and 3 bases from J; junction bases left unmatched: 3. CDR3 sequence reads: CASSLGVAGEETQYF. The CDR3 DNA reads as TGCGCCAGCAGCTTGGGGGTAGCGGGGGAAGAGACCCAGTACTTC.

The chain recombines TRBV2 with TRBJ2-7, with 10 bases aligning to TRBD2. Germline CDR1 is SNHLY and CDR2 is FYNNEI. With 8 bases clipped from V and 3 bases from J, the junction kept 10 bases outside the gene matches. The CDR3 runs 15 residues. In DNA form, the CDR3 reads TGTGCCAGCCTTTTAGGGACTAGCGCTCTCTACGAGCAGTACTTC. It specifies CASLLGTSALYEQYF.

This clonotype was counted between two and nine times. This rearrangement joins TRBV6-1 to TRBJ1-2; TRBD1 matches 7 bases. V lost 6 bases, J lost 4 bases, and 20 bases stayed unmatched. The V gene's germline CDR1 is MNHNS and CDR2 SASEGT. The CDR3 runs to 18 residues. This chain's CDR3 is CASRRDFARTGSFYGYTF. The DNA of the CDR3 is TGTGCCAGCAGGCGGGACTTTGCCCGGACAGGTTCATTCTATGGCTACACCTTC.

The V call is TRBV20-1, the J call TRBJ2-2; 13 positions agree with TRBD2. V was clipped by 7 bases and J by 2 bases; unmatched bases: 10. CDR1 DFQATT and CDR2 SNEGSKA come from the germline V gene (reference sequence). The CDR3 covers 17 residues. In DNA, the CDR3 is TGCAGTGTAAGACCGGGACTAGCGGGATTAAACACCGGGGAGCTGTTTTTT. Protein product: CSVRPGLAGLNTGELFF.

This clonotype was detected only a few times. The chain is built from TRBV20-1 and TRBJ1-1; D remains ambiguous. Germline assignment: CDR1 DFQATT and CDR2 SNEGSKA (reference sequence). V dropped 0 bases and J dropped 4 bases, with 9 bases sitting between them. There are 13 residues in the CDR3. CDR3 in amino acids: CSAREGPGTEAFF. In DNA, the CDR3 is TGCAGTGCTAGAGAGGGCCCAGGCACTGAAGCTTTCTTT.

The V call is TRBV9, the J call TRBJ2-3; 10 bases line up with TRBD1. V lost 3 bases, J lost 3 bases, and 7 bases stayed unmatched. CDR1 and CDR2 (germline): SGDLS, YYNGEE. CDR3 length: 16 amino acids. CDR3 sequence reads: CASSARQGAGTDTQYF. The DNA of the CDR3 is TGTGCCAGCAGCGCAAGACAGGGGGCTGGGACAGATACGCAGTATTTT.

This clonotype was observed at least ten times. This rearrangement joins TRBV12-3 or TRBV12-4 to TRBJ2-7; 7 positions agree with TRBD1. V gave up 6 bases and J gave up 1 base; unmatched junction bases: 9. The CDR3 spans 15 residues. Here the CDR3 reads CASSPQGVFSYEQYF. For the CDR3, the DNA is TGTGCCAGCAGCCCCCAGGGGGTTTTTTCCTACGAGCAGTACTTC.

This chain links TRBV20-1 with TRBJ1-5; possibly TRBD1 for D (6 bases). Trimming shortened V by 5 bases and J by 4 bases, and 18 bases separated the two germline ends. The CDR3 consists of 15 residues. The germline V gene has CDR1 DFQATT and CDR2 SNEGSKA (reference sequence). CDR3 nucleotide sequence: TGCAGTGCTGGGGCAGGGGCGGTACAGAATCAGCCCCAGCATTTT. Its translation is CSAGAGAVQNQPQHF.

This clonotype came up many times. The chain links TRBV24-1 to TRBJ2-7, with 7 bases matching TRBD2. The CDR3 is made up of 13 amino acids. Germline-derived CDR1 and CDR2 are KGHDR and SFDVKD. Trimming removed 5 bases from V and 7 bases from J; junction bases left unmatched: 7. CDR3 sequence reads: CATSGAGAGEQYF. Written as DNA, the CDR3 is TGTGCCACCAGTGGTGCGGGAGCGGGGGAGCAGTACTTC.

The chain is built from TRBV18 and TRBJ2-3, with D perhaps matching TRBD2 (5 bases). The ends were cut back, 0 bases at V and 15 bases at J, with 16 bases in the middle. The length of the CDR3 is 13 residues. The germline gives CDR1 KGHSH, CDR2 LQKENI. In nucleotides, the CDR3 is TGTGCCAGCTCACCACCGGTGGCGACTATAGTTTATTTT. Amino acid sequence: CASSPPVATIVYF.

This clonotype showed up just a few times. V and J are TRBV4-1 and TRBJ1-2; D remains ambiguous. The CDR3 extends over 15 amino acids. Germline V gene sequence: CDR1 MGHRA, CDR2 YSYEKL. The V end was cut by 1 base, the J end by 3 bases, with 12 bases between. In DNA, the CDR3 is TGCGCCAGCAGCCAAGTTGCAGGTTCGCACTATGGCTACACCTTC. Translating it yields CASSQVAGSHYGYTF.

The chain joins TRBV6-5 to TRBJ2-5; 8 bases fit TRBD2. This CDR3 spans 15 amino acids. The germline V gene encodes CDR1 MNHEY and CDR2 SVGAGI. V dropped 4 bases and J dropped 5; count of bases not matched to a gene: 9. CDR3 in DNA: TGTGCCAGCAGTTTTGCACGGGGGGGCCGGGAGACCCAGTACTTC. It encodes CASSFARGGRETQYF.

This clonotype was seen ten or more times. The chain has TRBV12-3 or TRBV12-4 and TRBJ2-1; D possibly corresponds to TRBD1 (7 bases). The CDR3 is made up of 17 amino acids. V was shortened by 6 bases and J by 5 bases, with 23 bases between the two germline ends. CDR3 in DNA: TGTGCCAGCAGCATACGACAGGGTAGTGGGGGGCACAATGAGCAGTTCTTC. It encodes CASSIRQGSGGHNEQFF.

About this clonotype itself: Given a much more abundant clone one base away, this may be a read error. V gene TRBV7-2 combines with J gene TRBJ2-2; D is unresolved. This CDR3 spans 12 amino acids. Germline CDR1 and CDR2: SGHTA and FQGNSA. Trimming took 5 bases from V and 4 from J, leaving 5 bases between them. CDR3 DNA sequence: TGTGCCAGCAGCCAACCCACCGGGGAGCTGTTTTTT. It codes for CASSQPTGELFF.

This clonotype was observed many times. The CDR3 DNA is TGTGCCTGGAGTCCCGGGGTCGTAGGCTACACCTTC. Protein: CAWSPGVVGYTF. This chain connects TRBV30 to TRBJ1-2; D is uncertain. V lost 2 bases and J lost 8, with 12 bases in between. CDR1 is GTSNPN and CDR2 is SVGIG in the germline V gene (reference sequence). The length of the CDR3 is 12 residues.

The rearrangement links TRBV6-2 or TRBV6-3 to TRBJ1-4; a weak D match, TRBD1 (5 bases). This CDR3 comprises 21 residues. Trimming pared 6 bases from V and 13 bases from J, leaving 42 bases between. CDR1 and CDR2 from the germline V gene are MNHEY and SVGEGT. The CDR3 sequence is CASSPGVWVPRGDSRGRGLFF. The CDR3 coding sequence is TGTGCCAGCAGCCCCGGCGTTTGGGTACCTCGGGGGGATTCCCGGGGTCGAGGACTGTTTTTT.